What follows is one T cell receptor (beta chain) and its context. TCRdb keeps only in-frame clones here, not all; method: immunoSEQ multiplex PCR. The data contain 29,000 or so clones, approximately 91% of them singletons. This sample stems from a study of OX40 agonist ivuxolimab in advanced cancers. Trimming cost V 3 bases and J 5 bases, with 5 bases left between them. Germline V lookup: CDR1 SGHAT, CDR2 FQNNGV. The CDR3 sequence is 12 residues long. This chain joins TRBV11-2 and TRBJ2-1; tentative D call: TRBD2 (5 bases). This sequence was found in an adult with an advanced solid tumor such as melanoma, head and neck, liver or kidney cancer. Sequences were derived from CD4+ or CD8+ T cells sorted from blood, sampled in a trial of the OX40 agonist ivuxolimab. CDR3: CASSFGDNEQFF. In nucleotides, the CDR3 is TGTGCCAGCAGCTTCGGGGACAATGAGCAGTTCTTC.